This T cell receptor (beta chain) was identified during a study of control samples from healthy donors and cancer patients. Germline CDR1 is MRHNA and CDR2 is SNTAGT. The CDR3 consists of 14 residues. Trimming took 4 bases from V and 7 from J; bases not matched to a gene: 5. Method: immunoSEQ multiplex PCR; TCRdb's copy keeps in-frame clones and lacks some. The sample shows about 55,000 clones, 95% to 97% of them seen only once. The receptor was isolated from a woman in her late teens or twenties in good health. J is TRBJ2-1 and V is TRBV6-4; TRBD1 matches 9 bases. Sequenced sample: blood. In nucleotides, the CDR3 is TGTGCCAGCAGTGTAACAGGGGGCATTAATGAGCAGTTCTTC. Its protein product is CASSVTGGINEQFF.